The present entry profiles one T cell receptor (beta chain) with its context. Antigen specificity is unknown. Germline V gene data show CDR1 as MDHEN and CDR2 as SYDVKM. The CDR3 sequence is 16 residues long. V gave up 7 bases and J gave up 2 bases, with 18 bases separating them. This sample stems from a study of long-term antiretroviral therapy in people with HIV. Study observations and caveats: Relative to transplant donor controls, diversity remained lower despite increasing after ART.

Sequencing used immunoSEQ v3.0 at survey level. Measured with immunoSEQ multiplex PCR; TCRdb has only the in-frame clones, and not every one. The repertoire has tens of thousands of clones, about 88% of them found once; the top ten carry approximately 0.93%. Sequenced material: unsorted PBMCs, taken 2 years after starting antiretroviral therapy. This sequence originates from a man in his fifties with HIV. This chain uses TRBV28 with TRBJ1-5; possible D gene TRBD1, 5 bases. This CDR3 reads CASNLWGGSGNQPQHF. The DNA of the CDR3 is TGTGCCAGCAACCTCTGGGGGGGATCAGGCAATCAGCCCCAGCATTTT. The variable domain in full, completed from reference TRBV28 and TRBJ1-5, reads DVKVTQSSRYLVKRTGEKVFLECVQDMDHENMFWYRQDPGLGLRLIYFSYDVKMKEKGDIPEGYSVSREKKERFSLILESASTNQTSMYLCASNLWGGSGNQPQHFGDGTRLSIL.